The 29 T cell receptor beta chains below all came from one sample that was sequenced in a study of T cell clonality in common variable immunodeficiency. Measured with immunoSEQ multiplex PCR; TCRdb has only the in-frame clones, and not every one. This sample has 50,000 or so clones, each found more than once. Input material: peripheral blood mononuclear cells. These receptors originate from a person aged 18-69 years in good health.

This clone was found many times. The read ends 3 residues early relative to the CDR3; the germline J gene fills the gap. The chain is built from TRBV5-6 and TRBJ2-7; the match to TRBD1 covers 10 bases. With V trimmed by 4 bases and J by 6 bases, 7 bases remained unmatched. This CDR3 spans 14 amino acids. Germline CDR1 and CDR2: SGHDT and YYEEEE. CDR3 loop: CASSRTGGGFEQYF. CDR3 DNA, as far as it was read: TGTGCCAGCAGCAGGACAGGGGGTGGTTTCGAG.

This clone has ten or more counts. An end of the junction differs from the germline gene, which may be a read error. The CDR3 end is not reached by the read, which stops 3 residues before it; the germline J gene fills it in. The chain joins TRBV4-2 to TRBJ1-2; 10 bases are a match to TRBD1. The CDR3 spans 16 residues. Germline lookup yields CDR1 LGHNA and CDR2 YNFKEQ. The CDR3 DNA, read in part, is TGCGCCAGCAGCCAAGATCCGGGACAGGGGAACTATGGC. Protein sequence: CASSQDPGQGNYG. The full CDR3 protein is CASSQDPGQGNYGYTF.

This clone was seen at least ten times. Partial CDR3 DNA: TGTGCCAGCTCACCAGGGACAGAAAGAGGCGAG. Encoded protein: CASSPGTERGE. The complete CDR3 sequence is CASSPGTERGEQYF. The chain uses TRBV18 and TRBJ2-7; 7 bases align to TRBD1. The read stops 3 residues short of the end of the CDR3; the missing end is completed from the germline J gene. Per the germline V gene, CDR1 is KGHSH and CDR2 is LQKENI. The CDR3 is 14 residues long. With 2 bases clipped from V and 6 bases from J, the junction kept 7 bases outside the gene matches.

CDR3 protein: CASSPDRVQPQHF. The part of the CDR3 DNA that was read is TGTGCCAGTAGCCCCGACAGAGTGCAGCCC. This chain connects TRBV19 to TRBJ1-5; D possibly corresponds to TRBD1 (5 bases). The sequence runs out 3 residues before the end of the CDR3; the remainder is reconstructed from the germline J gene. This CDR3 contains 13 residues. Germline V gives CDR1 LNHDA, CDR2 SQIVND (reference sequence). V gave up 6 bases and J gave up 7 bases, with 13 bases separating them.

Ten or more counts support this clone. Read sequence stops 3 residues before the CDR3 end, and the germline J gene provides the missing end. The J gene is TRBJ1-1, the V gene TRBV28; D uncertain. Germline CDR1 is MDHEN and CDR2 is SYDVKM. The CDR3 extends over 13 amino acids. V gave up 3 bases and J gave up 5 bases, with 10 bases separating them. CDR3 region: CASSFRGLTEAFF. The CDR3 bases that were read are TGTGCCAGCAGTTTCCGAGGTTTGACTGAA.

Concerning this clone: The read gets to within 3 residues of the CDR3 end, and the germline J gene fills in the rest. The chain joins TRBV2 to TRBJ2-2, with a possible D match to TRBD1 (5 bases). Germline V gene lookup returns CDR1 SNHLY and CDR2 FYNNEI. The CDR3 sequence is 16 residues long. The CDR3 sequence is CASSAGRVLEANVLFF. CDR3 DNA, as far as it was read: TGTGCCAGCAGTGCTGGCAGGGTGCTCGAGGCCAACGTG.

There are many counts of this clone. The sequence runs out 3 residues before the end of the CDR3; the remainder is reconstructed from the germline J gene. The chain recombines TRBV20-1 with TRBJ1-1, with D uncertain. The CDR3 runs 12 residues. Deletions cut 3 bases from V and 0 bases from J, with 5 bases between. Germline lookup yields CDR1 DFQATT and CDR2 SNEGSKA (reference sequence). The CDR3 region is CSARYMNTEAFF. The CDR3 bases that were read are TGCAGTGCTAGGTATATGAACACTGAA.

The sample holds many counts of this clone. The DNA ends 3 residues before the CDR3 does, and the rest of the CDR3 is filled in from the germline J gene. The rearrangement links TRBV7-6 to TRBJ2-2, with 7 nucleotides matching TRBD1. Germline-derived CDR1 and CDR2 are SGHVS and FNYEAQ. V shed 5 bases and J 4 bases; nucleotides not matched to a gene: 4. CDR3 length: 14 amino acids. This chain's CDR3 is CASSDRASTGELFF. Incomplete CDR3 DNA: TGTGCCAGCAGCGACAGGGCCAGCACCGGGGAG.

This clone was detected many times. Partial CDR3 DNA: TGCAGTGCTAGTGGCCGGGGTCGACTTTCTAACTATGGC. Its translation is CSASGRGRLSNYG. In full, the CDR3 reads CSASGRGRLSNYGYTF. The chain links TRBV20-1 to TRBJ1-2; D not resolved. The read ends 3 residues early relative to the CDR3; the germline J gene fills the gap. There are 16 residues in the CDR3. The germline V and J ends were trimmed by 3 bases and 0 bases, with 17 bases remaining between them. Germline V CDR1 and CDR2: DFQATT, SNEGSKA (reference sequence).

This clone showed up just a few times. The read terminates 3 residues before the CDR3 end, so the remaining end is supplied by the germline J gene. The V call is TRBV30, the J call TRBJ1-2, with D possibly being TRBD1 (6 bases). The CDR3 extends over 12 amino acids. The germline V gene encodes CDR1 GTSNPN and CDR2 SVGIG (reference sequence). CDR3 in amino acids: CAWSPQGRDYTF. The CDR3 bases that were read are TGTGCCTGGAGCCCACAGGGACGAGAC.

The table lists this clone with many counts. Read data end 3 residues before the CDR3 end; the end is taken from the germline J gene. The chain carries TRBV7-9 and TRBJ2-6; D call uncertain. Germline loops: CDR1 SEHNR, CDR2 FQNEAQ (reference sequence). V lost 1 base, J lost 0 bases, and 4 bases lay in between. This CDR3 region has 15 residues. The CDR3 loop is CASSLVFSGANVLTF. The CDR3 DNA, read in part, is TGTGCCAGCAGCTTAGTCTTCTCTGGGGCCAACGTC.

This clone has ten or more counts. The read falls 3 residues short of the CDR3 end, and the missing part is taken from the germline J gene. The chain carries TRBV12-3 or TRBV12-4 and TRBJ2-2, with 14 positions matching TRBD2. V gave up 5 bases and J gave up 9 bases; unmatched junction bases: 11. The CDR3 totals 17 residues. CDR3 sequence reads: CASSPGLAGATKRELFF. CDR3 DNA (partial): TGTGCCAGCAGTCCGGGACTAGCGGGAGCGACGAAAAGGGAG.

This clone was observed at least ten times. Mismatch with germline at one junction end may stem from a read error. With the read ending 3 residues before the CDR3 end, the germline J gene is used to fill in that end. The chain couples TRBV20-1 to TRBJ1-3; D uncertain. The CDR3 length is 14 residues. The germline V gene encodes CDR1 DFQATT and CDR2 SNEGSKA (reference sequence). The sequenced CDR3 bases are TGCAGTGCTAGTCACGGGGAAGGTGGAGACACC. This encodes CSASHGEGGDT. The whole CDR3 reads CSASHGEGGDTIYF.

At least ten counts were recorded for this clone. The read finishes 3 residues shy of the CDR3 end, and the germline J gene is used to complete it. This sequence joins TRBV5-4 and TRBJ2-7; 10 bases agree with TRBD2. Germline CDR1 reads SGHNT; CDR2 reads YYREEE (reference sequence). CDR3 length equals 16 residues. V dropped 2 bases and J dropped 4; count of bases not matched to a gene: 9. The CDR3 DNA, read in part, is TGTGCCAGCAGCTTTGGTAGTTCTAGCGGGAGTTACGAG. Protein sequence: CASSFGSSSGSYE. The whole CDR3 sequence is CASSFGSSSGSYEQYF.

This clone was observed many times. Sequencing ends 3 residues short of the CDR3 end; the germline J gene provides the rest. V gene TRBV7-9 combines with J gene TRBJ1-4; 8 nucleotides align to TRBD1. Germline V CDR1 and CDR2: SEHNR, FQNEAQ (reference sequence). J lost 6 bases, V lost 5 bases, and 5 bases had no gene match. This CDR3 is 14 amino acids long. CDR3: CASSHRTGHEKLFF. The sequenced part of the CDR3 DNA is TGTGCCAGCAGCCACCGGACAGGGCATGAAAAA.

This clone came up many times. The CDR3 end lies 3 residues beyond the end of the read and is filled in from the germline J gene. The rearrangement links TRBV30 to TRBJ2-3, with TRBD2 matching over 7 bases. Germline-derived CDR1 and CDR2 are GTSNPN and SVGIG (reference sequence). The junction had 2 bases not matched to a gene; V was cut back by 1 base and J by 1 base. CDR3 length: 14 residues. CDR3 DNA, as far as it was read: TGTGCCTGGAGTGCGGGACTACGCACAGATACG. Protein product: CAWSAGLRTDT. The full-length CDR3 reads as CAWSAGLRTDTQYF. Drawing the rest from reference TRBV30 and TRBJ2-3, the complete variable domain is SQTIHQWPATLVQPVGSPLSLECTVEGTSNPNLYWYRQAAGRGLQLLFYSVGIGQISSEVPQNLSASRPQDRQFILSSKKLLLSDSGFYLCAWSAGLRTDTQYFGPGTRLTVL.

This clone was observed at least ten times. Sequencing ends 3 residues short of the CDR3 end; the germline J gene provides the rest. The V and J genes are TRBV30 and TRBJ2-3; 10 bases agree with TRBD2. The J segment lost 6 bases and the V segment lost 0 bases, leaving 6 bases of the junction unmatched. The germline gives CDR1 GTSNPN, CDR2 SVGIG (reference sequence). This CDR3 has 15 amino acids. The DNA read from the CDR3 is TGTGCCTGGAGTGTACGGACTAGCGGTGCGGATACG. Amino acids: CAWSVRTSGADT. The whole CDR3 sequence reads CAWSVRTSGADTQYF.

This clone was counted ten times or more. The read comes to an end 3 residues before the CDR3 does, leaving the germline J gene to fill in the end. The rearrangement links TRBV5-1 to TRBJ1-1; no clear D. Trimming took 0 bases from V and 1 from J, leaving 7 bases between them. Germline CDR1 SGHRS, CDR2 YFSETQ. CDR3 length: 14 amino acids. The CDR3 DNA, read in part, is TGCGCCAGCAGCTTGGCCCTCGGGAACACTGAA. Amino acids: CASSLALGNTE. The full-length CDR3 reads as CASSLALGNTEAFF.

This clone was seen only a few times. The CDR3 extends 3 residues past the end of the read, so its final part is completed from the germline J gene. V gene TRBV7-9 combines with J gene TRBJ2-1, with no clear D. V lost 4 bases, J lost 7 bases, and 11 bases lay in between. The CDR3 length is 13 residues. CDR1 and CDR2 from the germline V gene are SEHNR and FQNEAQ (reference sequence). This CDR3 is CASSSLQTNEQFF. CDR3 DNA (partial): TGTGCCAGCAGCTCGCTCCAGACTAATGAG.

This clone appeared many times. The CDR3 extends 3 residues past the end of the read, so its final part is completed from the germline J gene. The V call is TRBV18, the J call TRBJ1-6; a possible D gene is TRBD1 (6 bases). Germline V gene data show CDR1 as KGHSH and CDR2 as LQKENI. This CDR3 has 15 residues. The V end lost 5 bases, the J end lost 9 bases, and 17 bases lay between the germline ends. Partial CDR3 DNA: TGTGCCAGCTCAGCAGCAGGGGAGGGGAGTTCACCC. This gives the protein CASSAAGEGSSP. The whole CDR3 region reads CASSAAGEGSSPLHF.

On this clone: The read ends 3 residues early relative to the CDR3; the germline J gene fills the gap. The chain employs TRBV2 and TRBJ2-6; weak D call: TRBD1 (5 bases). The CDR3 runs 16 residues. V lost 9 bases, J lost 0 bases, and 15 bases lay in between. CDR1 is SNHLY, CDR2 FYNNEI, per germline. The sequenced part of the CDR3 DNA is TGTGCCAGTGGGCAGGGCCTGAGCTCTGGGGCCAACGTC. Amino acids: CASGQGLSSGANV. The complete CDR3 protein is CASGQGLSSGANVLTF. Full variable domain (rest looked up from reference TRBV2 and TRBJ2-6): EPEVTQTPSHQVTQMGQEVILRCVPISNHLYFYWYRQILGQKVEFLVSFYNNEISEKSEIFDDQFSVERPDGSNFTLKIRSTKLEDSAMYFCASGQGLSSGANVLTFGAGSRLTVL.

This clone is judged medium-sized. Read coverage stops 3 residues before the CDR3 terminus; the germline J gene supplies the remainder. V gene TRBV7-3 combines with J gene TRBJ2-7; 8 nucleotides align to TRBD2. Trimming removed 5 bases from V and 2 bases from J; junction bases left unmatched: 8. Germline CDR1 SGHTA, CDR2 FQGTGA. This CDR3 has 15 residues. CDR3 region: CASSINSGATYEQYF. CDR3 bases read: TGTGCCAGCAGCATCAATAGCGGGGCCACCTACGAG.

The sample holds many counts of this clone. The covered CDR3 bases are TGTGCCAGTGTGAGCGGGAGGGCTGCAACCTACGAG. Its translation is CASVSGRAATYE. The complete CDR3 reads CASVSGRAATYEQYF. V usage is TRBV13 and J usage is TRBJ2-7, with 10 bases matching TRBD2. Read sequence stops 3 residues before the CDR3 end, and the germline J gene provides the missing end. V trimming: 9 bases; J trimming: 2 bases; junction bases outside the gene matches: 10. Germline CDR1 PRHDT, CDR2 FYEKMQ (reference sequence). The CDR3 runs to 15 residues.

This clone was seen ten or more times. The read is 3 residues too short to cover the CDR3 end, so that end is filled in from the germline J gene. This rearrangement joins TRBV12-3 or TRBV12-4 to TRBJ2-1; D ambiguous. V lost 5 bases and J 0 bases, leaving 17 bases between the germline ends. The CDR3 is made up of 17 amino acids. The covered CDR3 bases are TGTGCCAGCAGTCCCCGCACACGGGTTAGCTCCTACAATGAG. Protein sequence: CASSPRTRVSSYNE. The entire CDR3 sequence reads CASSPRTRVSSYNEQFF.

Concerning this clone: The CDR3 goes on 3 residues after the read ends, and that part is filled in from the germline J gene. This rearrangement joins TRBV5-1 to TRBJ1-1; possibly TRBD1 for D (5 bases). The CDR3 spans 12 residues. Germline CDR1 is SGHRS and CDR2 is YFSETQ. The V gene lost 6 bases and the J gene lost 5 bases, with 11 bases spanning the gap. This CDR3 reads CASNTGGTEAFF. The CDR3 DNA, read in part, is TGCGCCAGCAACACAGGTGGGACTGAA.

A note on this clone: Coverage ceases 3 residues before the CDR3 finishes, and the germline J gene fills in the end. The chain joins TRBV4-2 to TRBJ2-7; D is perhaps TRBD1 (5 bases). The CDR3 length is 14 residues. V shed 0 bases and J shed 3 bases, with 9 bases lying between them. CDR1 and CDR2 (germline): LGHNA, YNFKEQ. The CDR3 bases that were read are TGTGCCAGCAGCCAAGAAACGACAGACTACGAG. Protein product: CASSQETTDYE. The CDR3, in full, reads CASSQETTDYEQYF.

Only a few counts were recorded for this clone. The CDR3 sequence: CASSTQVNTEAFF. Incomplete CDR3 DNA: TGTGCCAGCAGCACCCAGGTTAACACTGAA. The genes are TRBV13 and TRBJ1-1; D unclear. The read falls 3 residues short of the CDR3 end, and the missing part is taken from the germline J gene. CDR1 is PRHDT, CDR2 FYEKMQ, per germline (reference sequence). The CDR3 is 13 residues long. V was trimmed by 5 bases and J by 2 bases, leaving 9 bases between them.

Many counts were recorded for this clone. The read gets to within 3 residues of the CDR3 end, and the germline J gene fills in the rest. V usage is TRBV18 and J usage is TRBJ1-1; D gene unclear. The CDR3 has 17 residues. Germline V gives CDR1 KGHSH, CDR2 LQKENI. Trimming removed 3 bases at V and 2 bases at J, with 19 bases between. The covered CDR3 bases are TGTGCCAGCTCACCCCGATTGGTCACTACATTAAACACTGAA. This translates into CASSPRLVTTLNTE. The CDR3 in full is CASSPRLVTTLNTEAFF.

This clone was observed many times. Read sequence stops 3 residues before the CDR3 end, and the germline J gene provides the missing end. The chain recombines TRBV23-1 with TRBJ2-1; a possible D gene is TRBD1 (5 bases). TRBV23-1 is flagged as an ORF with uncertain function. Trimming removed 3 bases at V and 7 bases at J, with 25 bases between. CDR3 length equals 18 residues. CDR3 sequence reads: CASSHPPARRASTNEQFF. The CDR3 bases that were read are TGCGCCAGCAGTCACCCCCCCGCCCGCAGGGCCTCAACGAATGAG.